This paragraph reports one T cell receptor (beta chain). The protocol was immunoSEQ multiplex PCR, while the TCRdb copy is restricted to in-frame clones and leaves out a portion. This sample carries a few hundred thousand clones, 90% of them seen once, and the ten largest clones take 5.5% to 8%. The CDR3 has 13 residues. V lost 8 bases and J 0 bases, leaving 8 bases between the germline ends. Looked up from germline, CDR1 is MNHEY and CDR2 is SVGAGI. This record belongs to a study of control samples from healthy donors and cancer patients. Sequencing used PBMCs. This TCR was sampled from a man aged 35 to 55 with head and neck cancer. The chain employs TRBV6-5 and TRBJ1-3; no firm D call. The CDR3 region is CASALSSGNTIYF. The CDR3 coding sequence is TGTGCCAGCGCGCTGAGCTCTGGAAACACCATATATTTT.